This T cell receptor beta chain was recovered during a study of CD8 T cells in ankylosing spondylitis. This clonotype was recorded many times. Using quantitative 5'-RACE with molecular barcodes, the authors made TCR beta libraries. TCRdb reprocessed the 5' RACE reads with MiXCR, giving one entry per CDR3 protein. The sample holds around 140,000 distinct CDR3 sequences; roughly an eighth are singletons and the top ten take less than 5%. This TCR was recovered from a female donor with ankylosing spondylitis or in good health (not recorded which). The sequencing sample was made of blood, either unsorted or a sorted T cell fraction (not recorded which).

The CDR3 DNA is TGTGCCAGCAGTCAAGGGGGTTCCACCGGGGAGCTGTTTTTT. This sequence encodes CASSQGGSTGELFF. The chain combines TRBV27 with TRBJ2-2; perhaps TRBD1 as D (6 bases). V lost 5 bases to trimming and J lost 4 bases, with 11 bases between them. This CDR3 comprises 14 residues. In germline, CDR1 is MNHEY, CDR2 SMNVEV (reference sequence).